The present TCR beta chain was sequenced within a study of cytomegalovirus exposure and HLA in healthy donors. Looking at the study overall: Around 86 million unique TCRs, all from HLA-typed donors, were included in an early release of the data.

The PCR made use of 60 Vbeta and 13 Jbeta primers. Clones were sequenced by immunoSEQ multiplex PCR, and TCRdb holds only the in-frame ones, with some missing. The table lists about 67,000 clones, 68% of them singletons. Findings and limits, study-wide: Across donors, sequencing depth was assumed by presence/absence analyses to be roughly uniform. Rarity held for most TCR sequences, but there were some public TCRs that occurred in many donors. As a later analysis revealed, most CMV-associated TCR beta chains appeared HLA-restricted.

CDR1 is MNHEY, CDR2 SMNVEV, per germline (reference sequence). J gave up 3 bases and V 3 bases, and 2 bases lay outside the gene matches. This CDR3 contains 15 residues. Concerning this clone: Its antigen is as yet unknown.

The sequencing input was PBMCs. The origin of this receptor is a woman in her twenties or thirties in good health and CMV-seronegative. The rearrangement links TRBV27 to TRBJ1-6, with 7 bases matching TRBD1. The CDR3 is CASSFGTVYNSPLHF. The DNA of the CDR3 is TGTGCCAGCAGTTTCGGGACAGTCTATAATTCACCCCTCCACTTT.